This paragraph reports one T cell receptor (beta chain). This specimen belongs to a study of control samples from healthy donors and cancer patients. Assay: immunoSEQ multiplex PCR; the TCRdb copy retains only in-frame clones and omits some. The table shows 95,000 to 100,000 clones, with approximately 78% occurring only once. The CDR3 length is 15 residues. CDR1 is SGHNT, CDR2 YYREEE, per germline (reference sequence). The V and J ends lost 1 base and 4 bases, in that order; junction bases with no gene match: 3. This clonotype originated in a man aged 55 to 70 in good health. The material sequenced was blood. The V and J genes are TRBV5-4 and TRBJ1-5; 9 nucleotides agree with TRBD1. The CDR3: CASSLSGQGNQPQHF. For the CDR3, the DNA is TGTGCCAGCAGCTTGTCAGGACAGGGGAATCAGCCCCAGCATTTT.